This T cell receptor (beta chain) was observed in a study of blood T cell repertoires in COVID-19. Generated by immunoSEQ multiplex PCR, the TCRdb table keeps only in-frame clones and is missing some. The sample yields over 110,000 clones, approximately 87% seen once. The CDR3 is made up of 13 amino acids. The V end was cut by 8 bases, the J end by 1 base, with 11 bases between. Germline V gene sequence: CDR1 SNHLY, CDR2 FYNNEI. Sequencing input: PBMCs or T cells enriched from blood (not recorded which). The chain uses TRBV2 and TRBJ1-1; D is ambiguous. The TCR comes from a man aged 50-59 years in a cohort exposed to, infected with or recovered from COVID-19 (not recorded which). Here the CDR3 DNA reads TGTGCCAGCGGTCCTGGTAGGAACACTGAAGCTTTCTTT. It yields the protein CASGPGRNTEAFF.